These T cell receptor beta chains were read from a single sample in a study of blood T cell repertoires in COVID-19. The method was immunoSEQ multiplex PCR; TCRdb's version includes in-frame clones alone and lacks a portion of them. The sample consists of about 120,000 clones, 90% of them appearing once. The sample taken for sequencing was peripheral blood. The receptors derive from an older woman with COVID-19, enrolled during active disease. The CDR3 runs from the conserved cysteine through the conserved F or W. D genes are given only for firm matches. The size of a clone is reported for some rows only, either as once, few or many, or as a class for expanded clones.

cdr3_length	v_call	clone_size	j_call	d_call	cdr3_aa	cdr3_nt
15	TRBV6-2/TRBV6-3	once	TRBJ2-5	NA	CASSYRAGLRETQYF	TGTGCCAGCAGTTACCGGGCGGGGCTTAGAGAGACCCAGTACTTC
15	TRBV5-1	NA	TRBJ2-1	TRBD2	CASSLSGGAIGEQFF	TGCGCCAGCAGCCTTAGCGGGGGGGCGATCGGTGAGCAGTTCTTC
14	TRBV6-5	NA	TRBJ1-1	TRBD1	CASRRLDRDAEAFF	TGTGCCAGCAGGCGGCTGGACAGGGACGCTGAAGCTTTCTTT
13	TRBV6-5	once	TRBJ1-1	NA	CASGRGKGTEAFF	TGTGCCAGCGGGCGAGGGAAGGGCACTGAAGCTTTCTTT
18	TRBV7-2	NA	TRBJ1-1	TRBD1	CASSLAGTGGRRVDEAFF	TGTGCCAGCAGCTTAGCGGGGACAGGGGGCCGGCGCGTCGATGAAGCTTTCTTT
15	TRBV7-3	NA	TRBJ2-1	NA	CASSLTVSSYNEQFF	TGTGCCAGCAGCTTAACGGTCAGCTCCTACAATGAGCAGTTCTTC
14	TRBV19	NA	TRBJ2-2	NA	CASSGGQNTGELFF	TGTGCCAGTAGTGGGGGACAAAACACCGGGGAGCTGTTTTTT
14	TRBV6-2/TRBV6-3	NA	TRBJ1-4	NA	CASSYLGINEKLFF	TGTGCCAGCAGTTATTTGGGCATTAATGAAAAACTGTTTTTT
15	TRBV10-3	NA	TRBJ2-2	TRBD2	CAIRGGAGDTGELFF	TGTGCCATCAGGGGGGGAGCGGGGGACACCGGGGAGCTGTTTTTT
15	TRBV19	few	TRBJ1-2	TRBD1	CASSMATGSNYGYTF	TGTGCCAGTAGTATGGCGACAGGGAGTAACTATGGCTACACCTTC
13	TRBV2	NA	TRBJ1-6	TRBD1	CASRTGGASPLHF	TGTGCCAGCAGAACAGGGGGCGCTTCACCCCTCCACTTT
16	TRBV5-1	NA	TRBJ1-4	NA	CASSNRGRAINEKLFF	TGCGCCAGCAGCAACCGGGGTCGAGCTATAAATGAAAAACTGTTTTTT
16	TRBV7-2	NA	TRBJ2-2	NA	CASSLLRTANTGELFF	TGTGCCAGCAGCTTACTCCGGACAGCGAACACCGGGGAGCTGTTTTTT
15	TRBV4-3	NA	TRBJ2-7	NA	CASSQDWANTYEQYF	TGCGCCAGCAGCCAAGATTGGGCTAATACCTACGAGCAGTACTTC
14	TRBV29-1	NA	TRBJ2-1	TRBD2	CSVESGGAGNEQFF	TGCAGCGTTGAAAGCGGGGGGGCGGGAAATGAGCAGTTCTTC
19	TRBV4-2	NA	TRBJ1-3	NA	CASSQDPFRGGTDGNTIYF	TGTGCCAGCAGCCAAGATCCTTTTAGGGGGGGGACGGATGGAAACACCATATATTTT
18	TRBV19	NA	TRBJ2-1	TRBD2	CASSTPRLAGGGVNEQFF	TGTGCCAGTAGTACCCCCCGACTAGCGGGGGGCGGGGTTAATGAGCAGTTCTTC
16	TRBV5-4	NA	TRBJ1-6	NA	CASSLEWSGTNSPLHF	TGTGCCAGCAGCTTGGAGTGGAGCGGAACTAATTCACCCCTCCACTTT
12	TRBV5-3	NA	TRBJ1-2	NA	CARRQFQYGYTF	TGTGCCAGGAGACAGTTCCAGTATGGCTACACCTTC
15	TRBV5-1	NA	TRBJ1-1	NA	CASSLFRVEDTEAFF	TGCGCCAGCAGCTTGTTTAGGGTGGAGGACACTGAAGCTTTCTTT
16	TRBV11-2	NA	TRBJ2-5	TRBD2	CASSLLPGLGQETQYF	TGTGCCAGCAGCTTACTGCCGGGACTAGGGCAAGAGACCCAGTACTTC
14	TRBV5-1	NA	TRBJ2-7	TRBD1	CASSTGTGGYEQYF	TGCGCCAGCAGCACTGGGACAGGGGGCTACGAGCAGTACTTC
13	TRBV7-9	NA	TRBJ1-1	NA	CASSLSPDTEAFF	TGTGCCAGCAGCTTATCCCCCGACACTGAAGCTTTCTTT
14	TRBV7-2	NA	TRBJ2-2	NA	CASSFNSNTGELFF	TGTGCCAGCAGCTTCAATTCGAACACCGGGGAGCTGTTTTTT
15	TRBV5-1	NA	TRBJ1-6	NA	CASSLQEGLNSPLHF	TGCGCCAGCAGCTTGCAGGAGGGCCTTAATTCACCCCTCCACTTT
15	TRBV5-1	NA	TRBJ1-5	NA	CASRPDPGGNQPQHF	TGCGCCAGCAGACCGGACCCGGGGGGCAATCAGCCCCAGCATTTT
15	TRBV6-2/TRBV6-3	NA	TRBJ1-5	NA	CASSYEGLGNQPQHF	TGTGCCAGCAGTTACGAGGGCTTGGGCAATCAGCCCCAGCATTTT
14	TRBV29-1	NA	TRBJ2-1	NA	CSVSRSGSPNEQFF	TGCAGCGTTTCAAGAAGTGGCTCCCCCAATGAGCAGTTCTTC
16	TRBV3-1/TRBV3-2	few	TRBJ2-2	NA	CASSQSVFANTGELFF	TGTGCCAGCAGCCAATCTGTGTTCGCGAACACCGGGGAGCTGTTTTTT
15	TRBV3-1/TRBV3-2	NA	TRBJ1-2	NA	CASSQPEAGRRGYTF	TGTGCCAGCAGCCAACCAGAAGCTGGACGGAGGGGCTACACCTTC
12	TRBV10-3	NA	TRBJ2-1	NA	CAISGYRVEQFF	TGTGCCATCAGTGGCTACAGGGTCGAGCAGTTCTTC
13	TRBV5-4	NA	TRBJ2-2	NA	CASSLDGTGELFF	TGTGCCAGCAGCTTGGACGGGACCGGGGAGCTGTTTTTT
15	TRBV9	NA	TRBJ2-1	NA	CASSAATGSYNEQFF	TGTGCCAGCAGCGCTGCGACGGGATCCTACAATGAGCAGTTCTTC
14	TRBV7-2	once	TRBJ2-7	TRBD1	CASSLASQGDEQYF	TGTGCCAGCAGCTTAGCTTCCCAGGGGGACGAGCAGTACTTC
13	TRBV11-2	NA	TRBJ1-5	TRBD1	CASSEGQNQPQHF	TGTGCCAGCAGCGAGGGACAGAATCAGCCCCAGCATTTT
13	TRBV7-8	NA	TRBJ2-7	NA	CASSLVSIYEQYF	TGTGCCAGCAGCTTAGTGAGTATCTACGAGCAGTACTTC
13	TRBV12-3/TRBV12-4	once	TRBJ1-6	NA	CASSSSSGSPLHF	NA
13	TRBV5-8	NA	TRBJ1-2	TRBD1	CASSLVGQGSYTF	TGTGCCAGCAGCTTGGTGGGACAGGGAAGCTACACCTTC
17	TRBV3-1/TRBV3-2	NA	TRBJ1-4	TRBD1	CASSPLPIRTGDEKLFF	TGTGCCAGCAGCCCTCTCCCAATAAGGACAGGGGATGAAAAACTGTTTTTT
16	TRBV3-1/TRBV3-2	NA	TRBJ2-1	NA	CASSPTGIDSYNEQFF	TGTGCCAGCAGCCCAACGGGGATAGACTCCTACAATGAGCAGTTCTTC
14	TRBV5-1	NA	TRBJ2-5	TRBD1	CASSPGQGIGTQYF	TGCGCCAGCAGCCCCGGACAGGGGATAGGGACCCAGTACTTC
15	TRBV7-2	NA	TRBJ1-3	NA	CASSLSPSSGNTIYF	TGTGCCAGCAGCTTATCCCCGAGCTCTGGAAACACCATATATTTT
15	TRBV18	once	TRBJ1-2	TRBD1	CASSPPLDRGHGYTF	TGTGCCAGCTCACCACCCCTAGACAGGGGGCATGGCTACACCTTC
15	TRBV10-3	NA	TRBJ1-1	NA	CATIGGASGGTEAFF	TGTGCCACCATAGGGGGGGCCTCGGGTGGCACTGAAGCTTTCTTT
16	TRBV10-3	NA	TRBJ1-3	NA	CAISVGQPSSGNTIYF	TGTGCCATCAGTGTGGGGCAGCCGAGCTCTGGAAACACCATATATTTT